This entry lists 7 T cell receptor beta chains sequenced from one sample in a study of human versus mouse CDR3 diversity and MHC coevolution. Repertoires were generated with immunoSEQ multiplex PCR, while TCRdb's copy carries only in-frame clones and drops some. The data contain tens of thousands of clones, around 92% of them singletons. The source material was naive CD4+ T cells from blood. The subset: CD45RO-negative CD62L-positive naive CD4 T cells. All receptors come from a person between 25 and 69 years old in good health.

CDR3: CASSPVGGANYGYTF. In DNA, the CDR3 is TGTGCCAGCTCACCGGTAGGGGGAGCTAACTATGGCTACACCTTC. The genes are TRBV18 and TRBJ1-2, with TRBD1 as a possible D gene (6 bases). Deletions cut 3 bases from V and 0 bases from J, with 11 bases between. The CDR3 is 15 residues long. Germline assignment: CDR1 KGHSH and CDR2 LQKENI.

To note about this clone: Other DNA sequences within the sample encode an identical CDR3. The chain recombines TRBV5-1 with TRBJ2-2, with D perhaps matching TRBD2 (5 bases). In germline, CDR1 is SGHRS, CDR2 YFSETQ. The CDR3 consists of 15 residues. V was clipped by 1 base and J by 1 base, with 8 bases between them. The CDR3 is CASSLYGENTGELFF. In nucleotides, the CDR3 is TGCGCCAGCAGCTTGTACGGGGAGAACACCGGGGAGCTGTTTTTT.

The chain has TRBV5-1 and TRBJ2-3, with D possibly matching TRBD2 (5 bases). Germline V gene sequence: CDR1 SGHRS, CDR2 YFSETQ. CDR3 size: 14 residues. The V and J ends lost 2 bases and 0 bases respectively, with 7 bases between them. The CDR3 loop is CASSFGGSTDTQYF. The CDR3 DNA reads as TGCGCCAGCAGCTTCGGCGGGAGCACAGATACGCAGTATTTT.

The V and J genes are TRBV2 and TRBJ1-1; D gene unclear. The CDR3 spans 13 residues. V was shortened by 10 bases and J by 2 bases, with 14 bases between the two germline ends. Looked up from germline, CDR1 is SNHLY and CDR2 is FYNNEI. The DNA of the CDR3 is TGTGCCACCGCTCCCGGGTTAAACACTGAAGCTTTCTTT. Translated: CATAPGLNTEAFF.

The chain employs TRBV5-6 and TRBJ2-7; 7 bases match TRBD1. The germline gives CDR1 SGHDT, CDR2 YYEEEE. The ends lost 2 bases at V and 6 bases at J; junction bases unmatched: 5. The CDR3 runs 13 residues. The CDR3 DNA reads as TGTGCCAGCAGCTTACAGGGGAAGGGCGAGCAGTACTTC. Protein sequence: CASSLQGKGEQYF.

CDR3 region: CASSSRQGSFGGAFF. DNA for the CDR3: TGTGCCAGCAGTTCCCGACAGGGGAGTTTTGGAGGCGCTTTCTTT. The chain uses TRBV5-8 and TRBJ1-1; TRBD1 matches at 8 bases. V lost 5 bases, J lost 11 bases, and 17 bases stayed unmatched. Germline V gene lookup returns CDR1 SGHTS and CDR2 YDEGEE. The length of the CDR3 is 15 residues.

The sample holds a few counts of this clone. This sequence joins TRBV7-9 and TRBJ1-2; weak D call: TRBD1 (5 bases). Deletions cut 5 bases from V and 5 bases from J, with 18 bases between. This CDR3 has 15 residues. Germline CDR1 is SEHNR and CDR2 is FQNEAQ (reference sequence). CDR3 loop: CASSPQGWGSYGYTF. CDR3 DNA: TGTGCCAGCAGCCCTCAAGGGTGGGGCTCGTATGGCTACACCTTC.